This T cell receptor beta chain emerged from a study of blood T cells in healthy people across ages. Study results and limitations: Underestimates were what the diversity estimates from one million T cells were considered to be. With age, beta diversity per million T cells declined roughly linearly, significantly by 40.

Isolated per sample were at least 7 million PBMCs. On this clonotype itself: What it recognizes is unknown.

Next came a second PCR, run for 7 to 11 cycles, which used a sample-barcoded 5' primer along with a J-beta primer mix. Researchers report that a template-switch adaptor with 12 random nucleotides tagged each cDNA molecule. TCRdb re-derived calls from the 5' RACE reads in MiXCR, one entry per CDR3 protein. Of about 760,000 distinct CDR3 sequences listed, roughly 56% are singletons. The source is a man aged 40-49 years in good health. The sample taken for sequencing was blood.

The CDR3 is CASSKPQAFDEQFF. CDR3 in DNA: TGTGCCAGCAGCAAGCCTCAGGCGTTCGATGAGCAGTTCTTC. The chain joins TRBV5-6 to TRBJ2-1; the D is unclear. The CDR3 is 14 amino acids. The V gene lost 4 bases and the J gene lost 8 bases, with 16 bases spanning the gap. Germline V gene sequence: CDR1 SGHDT, CDR2 YYEEEE.